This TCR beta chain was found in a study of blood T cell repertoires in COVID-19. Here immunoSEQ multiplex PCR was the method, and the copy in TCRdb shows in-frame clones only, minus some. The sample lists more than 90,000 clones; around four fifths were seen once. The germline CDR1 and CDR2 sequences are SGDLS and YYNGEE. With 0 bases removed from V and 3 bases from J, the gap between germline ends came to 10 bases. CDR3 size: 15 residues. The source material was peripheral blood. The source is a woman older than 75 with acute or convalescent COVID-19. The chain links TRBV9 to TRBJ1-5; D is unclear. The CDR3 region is CASSVGVQSNQPQHF. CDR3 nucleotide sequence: TGTGCCAGCAGCGTAGGAGTACAGTCCAATCAGCCCCAGCATTTT.